A selection of T cell receptor beta chains follows, all from one sample in a study of blood T cell repertoires in COVID-19. This table comes from immunoSEQ multiplex PCR, and its TCRdb copy is limited to in-frame clones, with some not included. The table lists fewer than 250,000 clones, approximately 81% of them singletons, with approximately 9% in the top ten. The specimen sequenced was PBMCs or T cells enriched from blood (not recorded which). Receptors originate from a woman aged 50 to 65 with acute COVID-19. Both conserved end residues are part of each CDR3. Fields, in order: D gene, V gene, clone size, J gene, CDR3 DNA, CDR3 protein. A D gene is named only where the DNA matches it firmly. Size is stated for part of the rows, as once, few or many counts, or as a class when the clone is expanded.

D gene: NA; V gene: TRBV5-1; clone size: NA; J gene: TRBJ1-2; CDR3 DNA: TGCGCCAGCAGCTTGGCCAGTTCGTCAGAATATGGCTACACCTTC; CDR3 protein: CASSLASSSEYGYTF
D gene: NA; V gene: TRBV7-9; clone size: NA; J gene: TRBJ1-1; CDR3 DNA: TGTGCCCTACGGGAGGGAGGGAGCACTGAAGCTTTCTTT; CDR3 protein: CALREGGSTEAFF
D gene: NA; V gene: TRBV3-1/TRBV3-2; clone size: NA; J gene: TRBJ1-2; CDR3 DNA: TGTGCCAGCAGCCACCCCGCGGGGGCGGACTATGGCTACACCTTC; CDR3 protein: CASSHPAGADYGYTF
D gene: NA; V gene: TRBV7-8; clone size: NA; J gene: TRBJ1-1; CDR3 DNA: TGTGCCAGCAGCTTAAGAGGAAACACTGAAGCTTTCTTT; CDR3 protein: CASSLRGNTEAFF
D gene: TRBD2; V gene: TRBV7-2; clone size: once; J gene: TRBJ2-3; CDR3 DNA: TGTGCCAGCAGCTTTAGCGGGAGGTTTGATACGCAGTATTTT; CDR3 protein: CASSFSGRFDTQYF
D gene: TRBD2; V gene: TRBV6-2/TRBV6-3; clone size: NA; J gene: TRBJ2-1; CDR3 DNA: TGTGCCAGCAGTTACAGGTCTAGCGGCAGGTATGAGCAGTTCTTC; CDR3 protein: CASSYRSSGRYEQFF
D gene: TRBD2; V gene: TRBV5-6; clone size: few; J gene: TRBJ2-5; CDR3 DNA: TGTGCCAGCAGCTTGGCGGGACTAGCGGGGCCGCAAGAGACCCAGTACTTC; CDR3 protein: CASSLAGLAGPQETQYF
D gene: TRBD1; V gene: TRBV6-5; clone size: once; J gene: TRBJ2-3; CDR3 DNA: TGTGCCAGCAGAGTTTTGGGACAGGGCTCAGATACGCAGTATTTT; CDR3 protein: CASRVLGQGSDTQYF
D gene: TRBD2; V gene: TRBV30; clone size: NA; J gene: TRBJ2-1; CDR3 DNA: TGTGCCTGGAGTGTACGTAGCGGGAGGCCCTTAAACAATGAGCAGTTCTTC; CDR3 protein: CAWSVRSGRPLNNEQFF
D gene: TRBD2; V gene: TRBV6-2/TRBV6-3; clone size: once; J gene: TRBJ2-3; CDR3 DNA: TGTGCCAGCAGTTTAGGACTAGCGGGGGCGGCAGATACGCAGTATTTT; CDR3 protein: CASSLGLAGAADTQYF
D gene: NA; V gene: TRBV10-3; clone size: NA; J gene: TRBJ2-7; CDR3 DNA: TGTGCCATCAGTGAAGCAACGAACGAGCAGTACTTC; CDR3 protein: CAISEATNEQYF
D gene: TRBD2; V gene: TRBV4-2; clone size: NA; J gene: TRBJ2-7; CDR3 DNA: TGTGCCAGCAGCCGCGAAGGGGCTAGCGGGAGGCCCGAGCAGTACTTC; CDR3 protein: CASSREGASGRPEQYF
D gene: NA; V gene: TRBV6-1; clone size: NA; J gene: TRBJ2-2; CDR3 DNA: TGTGCCAGCAGTGAAGGTCGGGTGGTAGAATTACCCGGGGAGCTGTTTTTT; CDR3 protein: CASSEGRVVELPGELFF
D gene: NA; V gene: TRBV18; clone size: NA; J gene: TRBJ2-5; CDR3 DNA: TGTGCCAGCCAAGTTAGACAGGGAGGAGAGACCCAGTACTTC; CDR3 protein: CASQVRQGGETQYF
D gene: TRBD1; V gene: TRBV24-1; clone size: NA; J gene: TRBJ2-7; CDR3 DNA: TGTGCCACCAGTGAGTCCGGGACAGGGGGTTTCGAGCAGTACTTC; CDR3 protein: CATSESGTGGFEQYF
D gene: TRBD2; V gene: TRBV5-1; clone size: NA; J gene: TRBJ2-5; CDR3 DNA: TGCGCCAGCAGCCCCCTCACTAGCGTCCAAGAGACCCAGTACTTC; CDR3 protein: CASSPLTSVQETQYF
D gene: NA; V gene: TRBV30; clone size: NA; J gene: TRBJ1-2; CDR3 DNA: TGTGCCTGGATTGGGACACCCACCGGGCGTGATGGCTACACCTTC; CDR3 protein: CAWIGTPTGRDGYTF
D gene: TRBD1; V gene: TRBV28; clone size: NA; J gene: TRBJ2-7; CDR3 DNA: TGTGCCAGCAGTCCCACTGGGACAGGGAGATCCTACGAGCAGTACTTC; CDR3 protein: CASSPTGTGRSYEQYF
D gene: NA; V gene: TRBV14; clone size: once; J gene: TRBJ1-4; CDR3 DNA: TGTGCCAGCAGCCCCTCGGCAGGTCGCGTACTGTTTTTT; CDR3 protein: CASSPSAGRVLFF
D gene: NA; V gene: TRBV30; clone size: NA; J gene: TRBJ2-5; CDR3 DNA: TGTGCCTGGAGTGGAACTACCACTCCGCCCCAGTACTTC; CDR3 protein: CAWSGTTTPPQYF
D gene: NA; V gene: TRBV29-1; clone size: NA; J gene: TRBJ1-4; CDR3 DNA: TGCAGCGTGATGGGAGAGGCCTCCGGCACTAATGAAAAACTGTTTTTT; CDR3 protein: CSVMGEASGTNEKLFF
D gene: TRBD2; V gene: TRBV7-3; clone size: NA; J gene: TRBJ2-7; CDR3 DNA: TGTGCCAGCAGCACCGGACTAGCGGGAGCAGCCTACGAGCAGTACTTC; CDR3 protein: CASSTGLAGAAYEQYF
D gene: TRBD1; V gene: TRBV7-2; clone size: NA; J gene: TRBJ2-7; CDR3 DNA: TGTGCCAGCAGCTTGCAAACAGGGGATATTGGGCAGTACTTC; CDR3 protein: CASSLQTGDIGQYF
D gene: NA; V gene: TRBV28; clone size: NA; J gene: TRBJ2-5; CDR3 DNA: TGTGCCAGCAGTTTGGGTAGCGCAATAGAGACCCAGTACTTC; CDR3 protein: CASSLGSAIETQYF
D gene: TRBD1; V gene: TRBV4-3; clone size: NA; J gene: TRBJ1-4; CDR3 DNA: TGCGCCAGCAGCCAAGATGCTCAAGGAGGGGGCCTTAATGAAAAACTGTTTTTT; CDR3 protein: CASSQDAQGGGLNEKLFF
D gene: TRBD1; V gene: TRBV7-2; clone size: once; J gene: TRBJ2-5; CDR3 DNA: TGTGCCAGCAGCTTAGCGGCCCTCAGGGGGGAGACCCAGTACTTC; CDR3 protein: CASSLAALRGETQYF
D gene: NA; V gene: TRBV11-2; clone size: once; J gene: TRBJ1-4; CDR3 DNA: TGTGCCAGCAGCTTAGAGTACGGGGAAAAACTGTTTTTT; CDR3 protein: CASSLEYGEKLFF
D gene: NA; V gene: TRBV2; clone size: NA; J gene: TRBJ2-5; CDR3 DNA: TGTGCCAGCAGGGCGAGACTACTCCAAGAGACCCAGTACTTC; CDR3 protein: CASRARLLQETQYF
D gene: NA; V gene: TRBV2; clone size: NA; J gene: TRBJ2-1; CDR3 DNA: TGTGCCAGCAGTACTGATGATAATGAGCAGTTCTTC; CDR3 protein: CASSTDDNEQFF
D gene: TRBD2; V gene: TRBV4-3; clone size: NA; J gene: TRBJ2-6; CDR3 DNA: TGCGCCAGCAGCCAAGAGTACGGGAGGGCTGGGGCCAACGTCCTGACTTTC; CDR3 protein: CASSQEYGRAGANVLTF
D gene: TRBD2; V gene: TRBV4-1; clone size: NA; J gene: TRBJ2-7; CDR3 DNA: TGCGCCAGCAGCCAAGATTACCTCTCCGCGGGAGGTACCTACGAGCAGTACTTC; CDR3 protein: CASSQDYLSAGGTYEQYF
D gene: TRBD2; V gene: TRBV28; clone size: NA; J gene: TRBJ2-2; CDR3 DNA: TGTGCCAGCAGTTTATTCCTCGGGACTAGCGGGAGTAAGCTGTTTTTT; CDR3 protein: CASSLFLGTSGSKLFF
D gene: NA; V gene: TRBV5-1; clone size: NA; J gene: TRBJ2-5; CDR3 DNA: TGCGCCAGCAGCTTGGAGGCGGGGCGGCAAGAGACCCAGTACTTC; CDR3 protein: CASSLEAGRQETQYF